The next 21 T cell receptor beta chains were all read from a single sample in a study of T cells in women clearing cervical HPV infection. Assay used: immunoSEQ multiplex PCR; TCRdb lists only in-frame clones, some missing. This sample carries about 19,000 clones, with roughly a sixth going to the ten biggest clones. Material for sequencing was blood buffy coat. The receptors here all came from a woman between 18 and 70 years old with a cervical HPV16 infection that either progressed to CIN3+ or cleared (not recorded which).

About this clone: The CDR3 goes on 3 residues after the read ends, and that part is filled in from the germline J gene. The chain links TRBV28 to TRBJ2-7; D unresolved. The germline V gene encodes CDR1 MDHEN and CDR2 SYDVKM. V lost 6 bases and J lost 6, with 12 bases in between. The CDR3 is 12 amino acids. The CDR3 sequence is CASRSIDSEQYF. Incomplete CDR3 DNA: TGTGCCAGCAGGTCCATAGATTCCGAG.

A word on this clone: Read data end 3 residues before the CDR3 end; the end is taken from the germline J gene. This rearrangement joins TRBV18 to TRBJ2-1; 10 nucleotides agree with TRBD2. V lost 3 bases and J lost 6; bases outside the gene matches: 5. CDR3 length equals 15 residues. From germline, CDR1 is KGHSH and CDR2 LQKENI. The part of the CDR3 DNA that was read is TGTGCCAGCTCACCCCCAGCGGGGGGGCTCAATGAG. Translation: CASSPPAGGLNE. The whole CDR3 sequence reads CASSPPAGGLNEQFF.

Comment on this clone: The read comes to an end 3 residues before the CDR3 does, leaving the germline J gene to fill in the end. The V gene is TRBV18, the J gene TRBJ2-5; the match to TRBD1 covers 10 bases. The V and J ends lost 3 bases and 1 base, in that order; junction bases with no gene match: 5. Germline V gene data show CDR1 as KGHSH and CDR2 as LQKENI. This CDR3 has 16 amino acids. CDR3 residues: CASSPTGTGVQETQYF. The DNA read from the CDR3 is TGTGCCAGCTCACCTACCGGGACAGGGGTCCAAGAGACC. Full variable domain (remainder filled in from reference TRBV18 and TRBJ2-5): NAGVMQNPRHLVRRRGQEARLRCSPMKGHSHVYWYRQLPEEGLKFMVYLQKENIIDESGMPKERFSAEFPKEGPSILRIQQVVRGDSAAYFCASSPTGTGVQETQYFGPGTRLLVL.

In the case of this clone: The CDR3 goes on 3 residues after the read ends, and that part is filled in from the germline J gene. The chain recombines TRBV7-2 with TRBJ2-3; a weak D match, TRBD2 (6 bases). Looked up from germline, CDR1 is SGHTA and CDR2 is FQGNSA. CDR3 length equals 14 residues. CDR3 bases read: TGTGCCAGCAGCTTTAGGGACTTTTTAGAGACG. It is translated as CASSFRDFLET. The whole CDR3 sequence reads CASSFRDFLETQYF.

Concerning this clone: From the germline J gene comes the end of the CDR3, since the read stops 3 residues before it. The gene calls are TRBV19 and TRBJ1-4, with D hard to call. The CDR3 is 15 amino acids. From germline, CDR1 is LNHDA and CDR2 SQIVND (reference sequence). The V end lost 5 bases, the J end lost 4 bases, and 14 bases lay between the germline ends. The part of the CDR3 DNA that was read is TGTGCCAGTAGTGGGCATAAGGTACTTAATGAAAAA. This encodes CASSGHKVLNEK. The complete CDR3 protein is CASSGHKVLNEKLFF.

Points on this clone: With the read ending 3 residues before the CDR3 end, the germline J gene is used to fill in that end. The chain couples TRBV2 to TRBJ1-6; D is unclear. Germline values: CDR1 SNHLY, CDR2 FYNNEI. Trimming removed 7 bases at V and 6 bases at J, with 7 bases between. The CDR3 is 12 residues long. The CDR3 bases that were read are TGTGCCAGCAACACGATTAATTCACCC. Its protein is CASNTINSP. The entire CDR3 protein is CASNTINSPLHF.

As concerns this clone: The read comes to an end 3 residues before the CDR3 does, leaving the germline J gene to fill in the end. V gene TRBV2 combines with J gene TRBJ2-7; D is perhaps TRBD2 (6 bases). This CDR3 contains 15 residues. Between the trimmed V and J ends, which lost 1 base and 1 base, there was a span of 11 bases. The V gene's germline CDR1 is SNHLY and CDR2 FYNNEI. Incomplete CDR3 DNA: TGTGCCAGCAGTGAAGGGGGGGTTTTGTCCTACGAG. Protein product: CASSEGGVLSYE. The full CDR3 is CASSEGGVLSYEQYF.

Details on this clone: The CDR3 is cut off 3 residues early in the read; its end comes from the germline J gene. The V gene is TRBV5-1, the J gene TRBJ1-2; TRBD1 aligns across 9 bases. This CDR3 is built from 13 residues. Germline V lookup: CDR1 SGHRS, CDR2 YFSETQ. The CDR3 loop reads CASSLQGADDYTF. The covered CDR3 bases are TGCGCCAGCTCCCTACAGGGGGCCGACGAC. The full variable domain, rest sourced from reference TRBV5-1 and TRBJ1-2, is KAGVTQTPRYLIKTRGQQVTLSCSPISGHRSVSWYQQTPGQGLQFLFEYFSETQRNKGNFPGRFSGRQFSNSRSEMNVSTLELGDSALYLCASSLQGADDYTFGSGTRLTVV.

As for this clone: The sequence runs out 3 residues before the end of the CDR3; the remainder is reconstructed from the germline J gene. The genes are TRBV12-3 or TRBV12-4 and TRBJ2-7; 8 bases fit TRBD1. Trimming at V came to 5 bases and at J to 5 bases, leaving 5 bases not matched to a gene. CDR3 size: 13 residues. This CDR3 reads CASSRTGSHEQYF. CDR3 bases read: TGTGCCAGCAGTCGGACAGGGAGCCACGAG.

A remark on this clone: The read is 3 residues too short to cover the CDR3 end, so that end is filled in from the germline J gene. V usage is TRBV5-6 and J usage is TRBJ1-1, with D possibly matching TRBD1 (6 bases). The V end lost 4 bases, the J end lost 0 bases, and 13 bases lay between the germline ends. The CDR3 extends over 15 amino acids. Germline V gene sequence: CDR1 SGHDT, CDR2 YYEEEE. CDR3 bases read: TGTGCCAGCAGCCACAGGGTCGGAATGAACACTGAA. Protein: CASSHRVGMNTE. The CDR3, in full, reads CASSHRVGMNTEAFF. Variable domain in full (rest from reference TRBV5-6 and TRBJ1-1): DAGVTQSPTHLIKTRGQQVTLRCSPKSGHDTVSWYQQALGQGPQFIFQYYEEEERQRGNFPDRFSGHQFPNYSSELNVNALLLGDSALYLCASSHRVGMNTEAFFGQGTRLTVV.

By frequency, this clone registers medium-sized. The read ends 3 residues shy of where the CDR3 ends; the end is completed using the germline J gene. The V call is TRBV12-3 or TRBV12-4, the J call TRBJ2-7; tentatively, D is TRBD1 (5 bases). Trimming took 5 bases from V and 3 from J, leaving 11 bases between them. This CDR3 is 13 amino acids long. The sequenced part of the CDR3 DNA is TGTGCCAGCAGTCTAGGACAAGTCTACGAG. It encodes CASSLGQVYE. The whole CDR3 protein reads CASSLGQVYEQYF.

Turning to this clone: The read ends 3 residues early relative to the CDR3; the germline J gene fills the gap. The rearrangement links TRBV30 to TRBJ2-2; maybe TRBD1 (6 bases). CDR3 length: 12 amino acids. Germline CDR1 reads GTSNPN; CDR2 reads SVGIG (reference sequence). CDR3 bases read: TGTGCCTGGGAGGGGGATAATTCACCG. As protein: CAWEGDNSP. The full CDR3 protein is CAWEGDNSPLFF.

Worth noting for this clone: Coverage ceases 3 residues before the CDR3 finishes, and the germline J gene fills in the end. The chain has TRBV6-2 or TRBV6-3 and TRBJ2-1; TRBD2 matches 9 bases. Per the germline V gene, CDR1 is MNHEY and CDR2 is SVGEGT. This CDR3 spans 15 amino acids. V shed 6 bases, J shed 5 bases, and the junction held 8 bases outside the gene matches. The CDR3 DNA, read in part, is TGTGCCAGCAGGAGAGGTCTAGCGGGGAACAATGAG. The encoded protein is CASRRGLAGNNE. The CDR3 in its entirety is CASRRGLAGNNEQFF.

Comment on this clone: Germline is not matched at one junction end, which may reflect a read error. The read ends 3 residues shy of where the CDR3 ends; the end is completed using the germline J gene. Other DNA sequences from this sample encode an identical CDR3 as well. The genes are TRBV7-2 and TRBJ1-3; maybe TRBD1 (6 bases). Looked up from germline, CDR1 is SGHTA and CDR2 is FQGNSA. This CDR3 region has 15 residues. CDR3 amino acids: CASSDRPSSGNTIYF. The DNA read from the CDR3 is TGTGCCAGCAGCGACAGGCCGAGCTCTGGAAACACA.

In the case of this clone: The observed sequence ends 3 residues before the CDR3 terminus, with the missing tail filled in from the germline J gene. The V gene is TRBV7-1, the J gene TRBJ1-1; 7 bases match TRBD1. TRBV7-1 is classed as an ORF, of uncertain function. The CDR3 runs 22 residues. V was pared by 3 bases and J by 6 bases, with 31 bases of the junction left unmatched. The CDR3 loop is CASSSDRHGKLVGELVNSEAFF. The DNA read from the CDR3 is TGTGCCAGCAGCTCGGACAGGCACGGGAAGCTCGTCGGGGAACTTGTTAACTCTGAA.

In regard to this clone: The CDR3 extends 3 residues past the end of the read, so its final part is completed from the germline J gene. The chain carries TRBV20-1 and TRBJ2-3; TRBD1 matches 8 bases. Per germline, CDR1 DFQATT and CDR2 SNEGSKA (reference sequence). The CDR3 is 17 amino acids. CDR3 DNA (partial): TGCAGTGCAACCTATCCAAACCAGGGGGCTGCCCAAGAGACG. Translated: CSATYPNQGAAQET. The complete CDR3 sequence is CSATYPNQGAAQETQYF.

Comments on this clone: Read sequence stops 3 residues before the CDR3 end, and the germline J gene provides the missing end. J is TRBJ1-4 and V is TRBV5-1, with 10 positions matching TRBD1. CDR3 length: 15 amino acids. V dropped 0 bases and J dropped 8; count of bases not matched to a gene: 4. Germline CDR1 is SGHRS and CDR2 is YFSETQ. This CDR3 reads CASSLAGQGEEKLFF. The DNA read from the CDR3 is TGCGCCAGCAGCTTGGCAGGACAGGGGGAGGAAAAA.

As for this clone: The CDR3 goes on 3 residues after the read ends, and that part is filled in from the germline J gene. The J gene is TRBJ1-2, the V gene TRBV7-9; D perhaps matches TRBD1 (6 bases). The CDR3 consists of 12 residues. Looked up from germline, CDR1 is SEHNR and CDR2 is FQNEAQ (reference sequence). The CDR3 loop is CASSLDRNDYTF. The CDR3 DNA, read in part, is TGTGCCAGCAGCCTCGACAGGAACGAC.

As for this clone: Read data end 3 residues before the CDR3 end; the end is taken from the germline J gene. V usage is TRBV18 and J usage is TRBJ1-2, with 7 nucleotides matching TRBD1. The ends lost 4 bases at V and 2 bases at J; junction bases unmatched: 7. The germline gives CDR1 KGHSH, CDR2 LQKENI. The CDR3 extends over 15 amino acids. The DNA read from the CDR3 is TGTGCCAGCTCACAAGCGACAGGGCGGAACTATGGC. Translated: CASSQATGRNYG. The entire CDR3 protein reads CASSQATGRNYGYTF.

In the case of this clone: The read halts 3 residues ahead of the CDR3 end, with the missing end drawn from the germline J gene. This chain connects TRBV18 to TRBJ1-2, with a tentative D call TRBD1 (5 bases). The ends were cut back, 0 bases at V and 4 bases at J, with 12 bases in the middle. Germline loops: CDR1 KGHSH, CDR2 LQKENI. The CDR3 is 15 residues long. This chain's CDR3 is CASSPPGQPVYGYTF. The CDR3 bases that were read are TGTGCCAGCTCACCACCAGGACAACCCGTCTATGGC.

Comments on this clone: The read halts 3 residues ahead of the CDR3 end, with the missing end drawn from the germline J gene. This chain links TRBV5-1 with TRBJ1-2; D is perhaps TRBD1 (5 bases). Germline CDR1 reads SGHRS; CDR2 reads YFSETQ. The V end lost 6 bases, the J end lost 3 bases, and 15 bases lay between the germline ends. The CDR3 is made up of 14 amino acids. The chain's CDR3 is CASMSGGYDYGYTF. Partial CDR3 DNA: TGCGCCAGCATGTCCGGGGGGTACGACTATGGC.